These 16 T cell receptor beta chains originate from one sample sequenced in a study of identifying expanded T cells in peripheral blood. Data came from immunoSEQ multiplex PCR; TCRdb stores just in-frame clones and leaves some out. The data hold over 90,000 clones, with about 87% observed a single time. What was sequenced was blood. The receptor set was obtained from a person aged 18 to 70 in good health.

The V call is TRBV5-1, the J call TRBJ1-5; tentatively, D is TRBD1 (6 bases). From germline, CDR1 is SGHRS and CDR2 YFSETQ. The ends were cut back, 4 bases at V and 6 bases at J, with 14 bases in the middle. The CDR3 totals 14 residues. CDR3 residues: CASSPGEGGQPQHF. The CDR3 nucleotides are TGCGCCAGCAGCCCAGGGGAGGGCGGTCAGCCCCAGCATTTT.

This chain connects TRBV6-5 to TRBJ2-5; D is perhaps TRBD1 (6 bases). In germline, CDR1 is MNHEY, CDR2 SVGAGI. This CDR3 is 14 amino acids long. The V and J ends lost 4 bases and 5 bases respectively, with 14 bases between them. The CDR3, as DNA: TGTGCCAGCAGTTGGGACACCAGAGACGAGACCCAGTACTTC. This translates into CASSWDTRDETQYF.

CDR3: CASRPDRNTEAFF. The DNA of the CDR3 is TGTGCCAGCAGGCCGGACAGGAACACTGAAGCTTTCTTT. The chain recombines TRBV2 with TRBJ1-1, with a weak D call TRBD1 (6 bases). Germline assignment: CDR1 SNHLY and CDR2 FYNNEI. CDR3 length: 13 amino acids. The V end lost 6 bases, the J end lost 1 base, and 9 bases lay between the germline ends.

The chain recombines TRBV5-1 with TRBJ2-5; weak D call: TRBD1 (5 bases). The CDR3 runs 13 residues. Germline-derived CDR1 and CDR2 are SGHRS and YFSETQ. Trimming left V 1 base short and J 5 bases short, with 9 bases between. The CDR3 nucleotides are TGCGCCAGCAGCTTGACAGGTCCGGAGACCCAGTACTTC. This translates into CASSLTGPETQYF.

The chain has TRBV5-1 and TRBJ2-7; weak D call: TRBD2 (6 bases). The germline V gene encodes CDR1 SGHRS and CDR2 YFSETQ. The germline V and J ends were trimmed by 3 bases and 2 bases, with 15 bases remaining between them. The CDR3 totals 15 residues. The DNA for the CDR3 is TGCGCCAGCAGCTCGGAGGCGACGGGGGCCTACGAGCAGTACTTC. Protein: CASSSEATGAYEQYF.

The chain employs TRBV5-8 and TRBJ1-5; 9 nucleotides agree with TRBD1. With 4 bases clipped from V and 4 bases from J, the junction kept 6 bases outside the gene matches. The CDR3 extends over 15 amino acids. CDR1 is SGHTS, CDR2 YDEGEE, per germline. CDR3 in DNA: TGTGCCAGCAGCCCAGGACAGGGGTATAATCAGCCCCAGCATTTT. It codes for CASSPGQGYNQPQHF. The full variable domain, its missing parts supplied by reference TRBV5-8 and TRBJ1-5, is EAGVTQSPTHLIKTRGQQATLRCSPISGHTSVYWYQQALGLGLQFLLWYDEGEERNRGNFPPRFSGRQFPNYSSELNVNALELEDSALYLCASSPGQGYNQPQHFGDGTRLSIL.

This clone was counted only a few times. The chain employs TRBV6-6 and TRBJ1-5; TRBD1 matches at 9 bases. The CDR3 has 15 amino acids. Per germline, CDR1 MNHNY and CDR2 SVGAGI (reference sequence). V lost 2 bases to trimming and J lost 3 bases; unmatched junction nucleotides: 2. DNA for the CDR3: TGTGCCAGCAGTTACCGGGACAGGGTCAATCAGCCCCAGCATTTT. It encodes CASSYRDRVNQPQHF.

The chain has TRBV5-6 and TRBJ1-6; tentatively, D is TRBD1 (6 bases). Germline CDR1 SGHDT, CDR2 YYEEEE. V gave up 1 base and J gave up 0 bases, with 14 bases separating them. This CDR3 has 18 residues. In nucleotides, the CDR3 is TGTGCCAGCAGCTTGTTTGGGACATCAAACTCCTATAATTCACCCCTCCACTTT. Translation: CASSLFGTSNSYNSPLHF.

This chain links TRBV18 with TRBJ1-1; D is perhaps TRBD1 (6 bases). Germline V gene data show CDR1 as KGHSH and CDR2 as LQKENI. CDR3 length: 13 residues. V lost 4 bases, J lost 8 bases, and 14 bases lay in between. This chain's CDR3 is CASSRRTAQEAFF. The CDR3 coding sequence is TGTGCCAGCTCACGACGGACAGCTCAAGAAGCTTTCTTT.

V gene TRBV15 combines with J gene TRBJ2-5; the D is unclear. The CDR3 has 14 amino acids. Germline-derived CDR1 and CDR2 are LNHNV and YYDKDF (reference sequence). The V gene lost 0 bases and the J gene lost 5 bases, with 10 bases spanning the gap. CDR3 sequence (DNA): TGTGCCACCAGCAGAGATGGCAGGCCCGAGACCCAGTACTTC. Amino acids: CATSRDGRPETQYF.

The V gene is TRBV2, the J gene TRBJ1-1, with unresolved D. Germline assignment: CDR1 SNHLY and CDR2 FYNNEI. V was pared by 6 bases and J by 1 base, with 12 bases between. The CDR3 is 14 amino acids. CDR3 coding DNA: TGTGCCAGCAGCTACCGGGCCACGAACACTGAAGCTTTCTTT. It specifies CASSYRATNTEAFF.

V is TRBV5-1 and J is TRBJ2-7; 7 bases align to TRBD1. From germline, CDR1 is SGHRS and CDR2 YFSETQ. Trimming took 0 bases from V and 6 from J; bases not matched to a gene: 6. The CDR3 runs to 14 residues. In DNA form, the CDR3 reads TGCGCCAGCAGCTTGGGAGACAGGGTCGGCGAGCAGTACTTC. Its protein is CASSLGDRVGEQYF.

V is TRBV6-1 and J is TRBJ2-7; D tentatively fits TRBD1 or TRBD2 (6 bases each). The CDR3 is 12 residues long. Germline lookup yields CDR1 MNHNS and CDR2 SASEGT. V lost 7 bases and J 4 bases, leaving 11 bases between the germline ends. CDR3 nucleotides: TGTGCCAGCACGCCGGGGGCGTACGAGCAGTACTTC. Its protein is CASTPGAYEQYF.

This sequence joins TRBV28 and TRBJ2-7, with D unclear. V was pared by 1 base and J by 0 bases, with 10 bases between. The CDR3 totals 15 residues. Looked up from germline, CDR1 is MDHEN and CDR2 is SYDVKM. The CDR3 reads CASSLSSASSYEQYF. In nucleotides, the CDR3 is TGTGCCAGCAGTTTATCCAGCGCGAGCTCCTACGAGCAGTACTTC. The full variable domain, its missing parts supplied by reference TRBV28 and TRBJ2-7, is DVKVTQSSRYLVKRTGEKVFLECVQDMDHENMFWYRQDPGLGLRLIYFSYDVKMKEKGDIPEGYSVSREKKERFSLILESASTNQTSMYLCASSLSSASSYEQYFGPGTRLTVT.

This chain joins TRBV19 and TRBJ2-7; TRBD1 matches 9 bases. V lost 5 bases, J lost 1 base, and 12 bases stayed unmatched. The length of the CDR3 is 17 residues. The germline V gene encodes CDR1 LNHDA and CDR2 SQIVND (reference sequence). The CDR3 protein is CASSSGQGGGRSYEQYF. CDR3 nucleotide sequence: TGTGCCAGTAGTTCGGGACAGGGAGGGGGAAGGTCCTACGAGCAGTACTTC.

The CDR3 bases are TGCGCCAGCAGCTTGGCCGCTCAGGGGGACTATGATGGCGGGGAGCTGTTTTTT. Translating it yields CASSLAAQGDYDGGELFF. This chain links TRBV5-1 with TRBJ2-2; possibly TRBD1 or TRBD2 for D (7 bases each). V was cut by 0 bases and J by 7 bases, with 22 bases left in between. Per the germline V gene, CDR1 is SGHRS and CDR2 is YFSETQ. CDR3 length equals 18 residues.